The 24 T cell receptor beta chains in this list originate from one sample, sequenced in a study of CD8 T cells in Susac syndrome. cDNA came from around 0.54 to 1 ug RNA primed by random hexamers. TCRdb analysed the immunoSEQ multiplex PCR reads with MiXCR anew, one entry per CDR3 protein. This table holds about 140,000 distinct CDR3 sequences, approximately 94% found once. The sample comprised CD4+ T cells from PBMCs. The origin of the receptors is a human donor with Susac syndrome.

This chain joins TRBV29-1 and TRBJ2-3; weak D call: TRBD1 (6 bases). The CDR3 loop spans 13 amino acids. The V end was cut by 3 bases, the J end by 1 base, with 8 bases between. Germline CDR1 is SQVTM and CDR2 is ANQGSEA. The CDR3 protein is CSVEGARTDTQYF. The CDR3 nucleotides read TGCAGCGTTGAGGGGGCCCGCACAGATACGCAGTATTTT.

The chain links TRBV9 to TRBJ2-1; no firm D call. V was clipped by 3 bases and J by 8 bases, with 9 bases between them. The CDR3 consists of 12 residues. Germline CDR1 reads SGDLS; CDR2 reads YYNGEE. The CDR3 region is CASSETYYEQFF. CDR3 DNA: TGTGCCAGCAGCGAAACCTATTATGAGCAGTTCTTC.

The V call is TRBV9, the J call TRBJ1-6; D is ambiguous. Between the trimmed V and J ends, which lost 2 bases and 10 bases, there was a span of 10 bases. In germline, CDR1 is SGDLS, CDR2 YYNGEE. CDR3 length: 13 residues. The CDR3 region is CASSVDAGSPLHF. CDR3 DNA sequence: TGTGCCAGCAGCGTCGATGCTGGCTCACCCCTCCACTTT.

The chain joins TRBV3-1 to TRBJ2-3, with D hard to call. The germline gives CDR1 LGHDT, CDR2 YNNKEL (reference sequence). V lost 0 bases and J lost 0, with 13 bases in between. The CDR3 spans 17 residues. CDR3 region: CASSQDPKGSSTDTQYF. In DNA form, the CDR3 reads TGTGCCAGCAGCCAAGATCCTAAGGGTTCCAGCACAGATACGCAGTATTTT.

J is TRBJ2-1 and V is TRBV6-5; D gene ambiguous. Germline V gene lookup returns CDR1 MNHEY and CDR2 SVGAGI. This CDR3 is 14 amino acids long. V shed 5 bases and J shed 0 bases, with 8 bases lying between them. In nucleotides, the CDR3 is TGTGCCAGCAGTACCAAGTACTCCTACAATGAGCAGTTCTTC. Encoded protein: CASSTKYSYNEQFF.

The gene calls are TRBV15 and TRBJ2-1, with TRBD2 matching 14 bases. Losses at the gene ends were 8 bases for V and 4 bases for J; bases not matched to a gene: 10. This CDR3 is built from 17 residues. CDR1 and CDR2 from the germline V gene are LNHNV and YYDKDF (reference sequence). CDR3 nucleotides: TGTGCCACCGAAGGGACTAGCGGGAGCAGCCCGTACAATGAGCAGTTCTTC. It encodes CATEGTSGSSPYNEQFF.

V is TRBV7-9 and J is TRBJ2-3; D is ambiguous. The CDR3 is 12 residues long. V was clipped by 6 bases and J by 6 bases, with 10 bases between them. Germline V CDR1 and CDR2: SEHNR, FQNEAQ (reference sequence). The CDR3 spells CASSPHGDTQYF. The CDR3 bases are TGTGCCAGCAGTCCCCATGGCGATACGCAGTATTTT.

The CDR3 is CSARDPLAGAYNEQFF. Written as DNA, the CDR3 is TGCAGTGCTAGAGACCCCCTAGCGGGGGCCTACAATGAGCAGTTCTTC. The chain employs TRBV20-1 and TRBJ2-1; 10 positions agree with TRBD2. The CDR3 totals 16 residues. Germline CDR1 is DFQATT and CDR2 is SNEGSKA (reference sequence). V gave up 0 bases and J gave up 2 bases; unmatched junction bases: 4.

This chain uses TRBV29-1 with TRBJ2-5, with TRBD1 matching over 8 bases. The J segment lost 7 bases and the V segment lost 6 bases, leaving 16 bases of the junction unmatched. The CDR3 sequence is 15 residues long. CDR1 SQVTM and CDR2 ANQGSEA come from the germline V gene. CDR3 nucleotides: TGCAGCGTAACAACCCCCGACAGGGGTATTGGGACCCAGTACTTC. Amino acids: CSVTTPDRGIGTQYF.

This chain uses TRBV5-1 with TRBJ2-7; D call uncertain. This CDR3 is built from 13 residues. Per the germline V gene, CDR1 is SGHRS and CDR2 is YFSETQ. Trimming took 0 bases from V and 3 from J, leaving 7 bases between them. CDR3: CASSLDTRYEQYF. CDR3 in DNA: TGCGCCAGCAGCTTGGACACCCGCTACGAGCAGTACTTC.

This clonotype was seen once. V gene TRBV11-2 combines with J gene TRBJ2-5, with D possibly TRBD2 on 7 matching bases. The germline V gene encodes CDR1 SGHAT and CDR2 FQNNGV. There are 16 residues in the CDR3. The V and J ends lost 1 base and 7 bases respectively, with 19 bases between them. CDR3 loop: CASSLGGGGPQGTQYF. In DNA form, the CDR3 reads TGTGCCAGCAGCTTAGGGGGCGGGGGCCCCCAGGGGACCCAGTACTTC.

This chain links TRBV6-5 with TRBJ2-1; tentative D call: TRBD1 (6 bases). Germline CDR1 and CDR2: MNHEY and SVGAGI. V lost 2 bases and J lost 6, with 8 bases in between. The CDR3 runs 13 residues. CDR3 protein: CASSYGQRNEQFF. The DNA for the CDR3 is TGTGCCAGCAGTTACGGACAGCGCAATGAGCAGTTCTTC.

The V call is TRBV12-3 or TRBV12-4, the J call TRBJ2-4; TRBD2 matches at 10 bases. Trimming took 1 base from V and 5 from J; bases not matched to a gene: 8. This CDR3 contains 17 residues. CDR3 sequence (DNA): TGTGCCAGCAGTTTAGGTACTAGCGGGAACCCACAAAACATTCAGTACTTC. This encodes CASSLGTSGNPQNIQYF.

The CDR3 nucleotides are TGCGCCAGCAGCCCTCTGACTAGTGGGATCTCTGGGGCCAACGTCCTGACTTTC. As protein: CASSPLTSGISGANVLTF. The gene calls are TRBV5-1 and TRBJ2-6; D possibly corresponds to TRBD2 (6 bases). The CDR3 has 18 amino acids. From germline, CDR1 is SGHRS and CDR2 YFSETQ. Trimming left V 4 bases short and J 0 bases short, with 17 bases between.

This sequence joins TRBV23-1 and TRBJ2-1; D remains ambiguous. TRBV23-1 is an ORF for which the function is uncertain. The CDR3 has 19 amino acids. V was cut by 11 bases and J by 8 bases, with 37 bases left in between. CDR3 amino acids: CAEIKGRFTEGVQCDEQFF. CDR3 sequence (DNA): TGCGCCGAAATCAAGGGTCGGTTTACGGAAGGAGTCCAATGTGATGAGCAGTTCTTC.

The rearrangement uses TRBV3-1 and TRBJ1-1; D is uncertain. Germline values: CDR1 LGHDT, CDR2 YNNKEL (reference sequence). V shed 2 bases and J shed 1 base, with 11 bases lying between them. The CDR3 length is 15 residues. The CDR3 reads CASSQYPGTNTEAFF. The CDR3 DNA reads as TGTGCCAGCAGCCAATATCCGGGCACGAACACTGAAGCTTTCTTT.

The chain employs TRBV5-6 and TRBJ1-2; no firm D call. The CDR3 contains 11 residues. Trimming took 5 bases from V and 3 from J, leaving 5 bases between them. Germline V gives CDR1 SGHDT, CDR2 YYEEEE. This CDR3 reads CASRRDYGYTF. The CDR3 bases are TGTGCCAGCAGGCGAGACTATGGCTACACCTTC.

The rearrangement uses TRBV27 and TRBJ2-7; D is tentatively TRBD1 or TRBD2 (5 bases each). This CDR3 comprises 14 residues. Germline assignment: CDR1 MNHEY and CDR2 SMNVEV (reference sequence). Deletions cut 10 bases from V and 0 bases from J, with 16 bases between. The CDR3 DNA is TGTGCCACCAAGAGGGGTACGACCTCCTACGAGCAGTACTTC. Residues: CATKRGTTSYEQYF.

The chain employs TRBV3-1 and TRBJ2-7; 8 bases fit TRBD2. The length of the CDR3 is 16 residues. Germline CDR1 LGHDT, CDR2 YNNKEL (reference sequence). Trimming at V came to 2 bases and at J to 7 bases, leaving 13 bases not matched to a gene. CDR3 sequence reads: CASSQNLGTRIWEQYF. CDR3 in DNA: TGTGCCAGCAGCCAAAATCTCGGGACTAGAATTTGGGAGCAGTACTTC.

The rearrangement joins TRBV7-2 to TRBJ1-2; no reliable D call. In germline, CDR1 is SGHTA, CDR2 FQGNSA. This CDR3 comprises 13 residues. Trimming took off 7 bases at V and 8 bases at J, with 17 bases between the two ends. The CDR3 sequence: CASTPPLSSGYTF. The CDR3 DNA is TGTGCCAGCACCCCCCCCCTCTCTTCGGGCTACACCTTC.

In this sample, this clonotype turned up a few times. V and J are TRBV18 and TRBJ2-7; 7 bases are a match to TRBD2. The junction had 9 bases not matched to a gene; V was cut back by 9 bases and J by 4 bases. The CDR3 sequence is 13 residues long. Germline V gene data show CDR1 as KGHSH and CDR2 as LQKENI. In nucleotides, the CDR3 is TGTGCCAGTTCTCAGGGCGGGAGTTACGAGCAGTACTTC. Translating it yields CASSQGGSYEQYF.

The chain couples TRBV4-1 to TRBJ1-2; D might be TRBD1 (5 bases). CDR3 length: 16 amino acids. Germline loops: CDR1 MGHRA, CDR2 YSYEKL. V was trimmed by 0 bases and J by 4 bases, leaving 15 bases between them. CDR3 in amino acids: CASSQDLQWGIYGYTF. For the CDR3, the DNA is TGCGCCAGCAGCCAAGATCTGCAGTGGGGGATCTATGGCTACACCTTC.

J is TRBJ1-2 and V is TRBV6-5, with D tentatively TRBD1 (6 bases). The CDR3 extends over 16 amino acids. The V end lost 0 bases, the J end lost 2 bases, and 13 bases lay between the germline ends. Germline assignment: CDR1 MNHEY and CDR2 SVGAGI. CDR3 in amino acids: CASSYSGATLNYGYTF. DNA for the CDR3: TGTGCCAGCAGTTACTCGGGGGCAACTTTAAACTATGGCTACACCTTC.

This clonotype was observed a single time. This chain joins TRBV7-9 and TRBJ2-3; D is uncertain. Germline assignment: CDR1 SEHNR and CDR2 FQNEAQ (reference sequence). V shed 1 base and J shed 4 bases, with 6 bases lying between them. The CDR3 runs to 13 residues. The CDR3 nucleotides read TGTGCCAGCAGCTTAGGCATCGCAGATACGCAGTATTTT. This translates into CASSLGIADTQYF.